These 31 T cell receptor beta chains came from one sample sequenced in a study of prognosis after radiotherapy for stage I lung cancer. Multiplex PCR, run in two rounds, amplified TCR beta CDR3 from genomic DNA. Primers specific to each TRBV and TRBJ gene drove first-round PCR. TCRdb reprocessed the multiplex PCR reads via MiXCR and lists one record per CDR3 protein. The sample consists of approximately 20,000 distinct CDR3 sequences, roughly 43% of them appearing once. The specimen was PBMCs, collected before or after stereotactic body radiation therapy (not recorded which). These TCRs come from a donor at least 50 years old with non-small cell lung cancer.

This clonotype came up many times. The chain employs TRBV18 and TRBJ2-5; 9 bases align to TRBD1. Germline V gene data show CDR1 as KGHSH and CDR2 as LQKENI. The CDR3 length is 16 residues. The V and J ends lost 2 bases and 8 bases, in that order; junction bases with no gene match: 12. CDR3 amino acids: CASSPTAQGAADTQYF. The CDR3 coding sequence is TGTGCCAGCTCACCAACGGCACAGGGGGCCGCGGACACCCAGTACTTC.

The chain combines TRBV6-1 with TRBJ2-7, with D possibly matching TRBD1 (6 bases). The CDR3 runs 15 residues. V gave up 7 bases and J gave up 4 bases, with 20 bases separating them. Germline V gene lookup returns CDR1 MNHNS and CDR2 SASEGT. The CDR3 is CASIPKTGTSYEQYF. CDR3 coding DNA: TGTGCCAGCATTCCTAAGACCGGGACATCGTACGAGCAGTACTTC.

Within the sample, this clonotype is medium-sized. The chain has TRBV12-3 or TRBV12-4 and TRBJ1-2; maybe TRBD1 (5 bases). Trimming stripped 3 bases from V and 8 bases from J, with 10 bases between. The CDR3 sequence is 12 residues long. DNA for the CDR3: TGTGCCAGCAGTTTCGCAGGGAGCGGCTACACCTTC. This gives the protein CASSFAGSGYTF.

With respect to this clonotype: Its ends do not fully match the called genes, so a read error is possible. The chain links TRBV15 to TRBJ2-2, with D possibly TRBD1 on 7 matching bases. The CDR3 is 17 amino acids. Germline CDR1 reads LNHNV; CDR2 reads YYDKDF (reference sequence). The CDR3 DNA is TGTGCCACCAGCATAGACAGGCGGGACAGCCACACCGGTGAGCTGTTTTTT. Protein product: CATSIDRRDSHTGELFF.

This clonotype was counted at least ten times. The chain recombines TRBV9 with TRBJ2-7; D perhaps matches TRBD1 (6 bases). Trimming took off 0 bases at V and 5 bases at J, with 15 bases between the two ends. CDR1 and CDR2 (germline): SGDLS, YYNGEE. CDR3 length equals 15 residues. In DNA, the CDR3 is TGTGCCAGCAGCGTAGAGGGGGATGGTTACGACGAGCAGTACTTC. Its protein is CASSVEGDGYDEQYF.

The rearrangement uses TRBV5-6 and TRBJ1-1, with D possibly being TRBD1 (5 bases). The CDR3 is made up of 14 amino acids. CDR1 and CDR2 (germline): SGHDT, YYEEEE. V was trimmed by 4 bases and J by 8 bases, leaving 18 bases between them. The CDR3 here is CASSTRYRTGEAFF. CDR3 in DNA: TGTGCCAGCAGCACCCGATATCGTACAGGCGAAGCTTTCTTT.

In its sample, this clonotype was seen many times. The gene calls are TRBV10-3 and TRBJ1-2; TRBD1 is a possible D gene (6 bases). The CDR3 runs to 13 residues. In germline, CDR1 is ENHRY, CDR2 SYGVKD. Trimming left V 4 bases short and J 2 bases short, with 8 bases between. The CDR3 spells CAISAGQNYGYTF. As DNA, the CDR3 is TGTGCCATCAGTGCCGGACAGAACTATGGCTACACCTTC.

On this clonotype itself: A much larger clone sits a single nucleotide away, making a read error possible. The V call is TRBV2, the J call TRBJ1-1, with D unclear. From germline, CDR1 is SNHLY and CDR2 FYNNEI. Deletions cut 7 bases from V and 5 bases from J, with 17 bases between. This CDR3 has 14 residues. This CDR3 is CASNPLSGDTEAFF. Here the CDR3 DNA reads TGTGCCAGCAACCCGTTGTCTGGGGATACTGAAGCTTTCTTT.

The chain couples TRBV27 to TRBJ2-7; the match to TRBD1 covers 9 bases. CDR1 MNHEY and CDR2 SMNVEV come from the germline V gene (reference sequence). V was clipped by 6 bases and J by 12 bases; unmatched bases: 15. The CDR3 runs to 14 residues. CDR3 residues: CASRRGQGSRQWYF. The CDR3 DNA sequence: TGTGCCAGCAGGCGGGGACAGGGAAGTCGGCAGTGGTACTTC.

To note about this clonotype: This is likely an artifact of a read error, given a far larger clone one base away. This chain joins TRBV28 and TRBJ2-7; 8 nucleotides match TRBD2. Per germline, CDR1 MDHEN and CDR2 SYDVKM. J was trimmed by 3 bases and V by 5 bases; bases with no gene match: 12. This CDR3 contains 16 residues. The CDR3 sequence: CASSSPPSGGSYEQYF. CDR3 coding DNA: TGTGCCAGCAGTAGCCCTCCCAGCGGGGGAAGCTACGAGCAGTACTTC.

This clonotype was picked up a small number of times. V and J are TRBV11-2 and TRBJ2-7; D possibly corresponds to TRBD2 (7 bases). V shed 5 bases and J shed 2 bases, with 16 bases lying between them. The CDR3 has 15 amino acids. Germline CDR1 SGHAT, CDR2 FQNNGV. The CDR3 nucleotides read TGTGCCAGCAGCCAACTTGCGGGGGCAACCTACGAGCAGTACTTC. Its translation is CASSQLAGATYEQYF. Supplemented by reference TRBV11-2 and TRBJ2-7, the full variable domain reads EAGVAQSPRYKIIEKRQSVAFWCNPISGHATLYWYQQILGQGPKLLIQFQNNGVVDDSQLPKDRFSAERLKGVDSTLKIQPAKLEDSAVYLCASSQLAGATYEQYFGPGTRLTVT.

As for this clonotype: A read error may produce the germline difference seen at one junction end. The rearrangement links TRBV9 to TRBJ2-2; TRBD2 agrees at 8 bases. This CDR3 is built from 15 residues. Germline-derived CDR1 and CDR2 are SGDLS and YYNGEE. CDR3 in amino acids: CASSRTSWVEEELFF. In DNA form, the CDR3 reads TGTGCCAGCAGTCGGACTAGCTGGGTTGAGGAGGAGTTGTTTTTT.

This clonotype was detected ten times or more. The CDR3 bases are TGTGCCAGCAGCTTAGACAGGGGGCGAGTGACTTTCTTT. This gives the protein CASSLDRGRVTFF. This chain uses TRBV7-2 with TRBJ1-1, with TRBD1 matching over 9 bases. The germline V gene encodes CDR1 SGHTA and CDR2 FQGNSA. V dropped 1 base and J dropped 12; count of bases not matched to a gene: 6. The CDR3 is made up of 13 amino acids.

In its sample, this clonotype ranks as medium-sized. The chain links TRBV28 to TRBJ2-7; TRBD1 aligns across 7 bases. V trimming: 3 bases; J trimming: 4 bases; junction bases outside the gene matches: 3. CDR1 is MDHEN, CDR2 SYDVKM, per germline. This CDR3 has 13 amino acids. This chain's CDR3 is CASSLQQGYEQYF. CDR3 DNA: TGTGCCAGCAGTTTGCAACAGGGGTACGAGCAGTACTTC.

CDR3 sequence (DNA): TGTGCCAGCATTTTCCAGCTGGGCACAGATACGCAGTATTTT. It is translated as CASIFQLGTDTQYF. The chain couples TRBV28 to TRBJ2-3, with D uncertain. This CDR3 spans 14 amino acids. Trimming left V 7 bases short and J 1 base short, with 12 bases between. The germline V gene has CDR1 MDHEN and CDR2 SYDVKM.

This clonotype has ten or more counts. The chain couples TRBV20-1 to TRBJ2-7; 8 bases match TRBD1. This CDR3 has 13 amino acids. With 5 bases clipped from V and 4 bases from J, the junction kept 7 bases outside the gene matches. Germline CDR1 is DFQATT and CDR2 is SNEGSKA (reference sequence). CDR3 bases: TGCAGTGCTTCCCAGGGGGCCTTTTACGAGCAGTACTTC. It is translated as CSASQGAFYEQYF.

This clonotype appeared many times. The chain combines TRBV29-1 with TRBJ1-2; D not certain. V was clipped by 0 bases and J by 5 bases, with 7 bases between them. CDR1 is SQVTM, CDR2 ANQGSEA, per germline. This CDR3 has 12 residues. CDR3 DNA sequence: TGCAGCGTTGAAGACGCTGGGTATGGCTACACCTTC. This sequence encodes CSVEDAGYGYTF.

The J gene is TRBJ1-2, the V gene TRBV12-3 or TRBV12-4; tentative D call: TRBD1 (6 bases). The CDR3 extends over 14 amino acids. V was shortened by 3 bases and J by 8 bases, with 16 bases between the two germline ends. CDR3 amino acids: CASSLTLGGVGYTF. CDR3 sequence (DNA): TGTGCCAGCAGTTTGACCCTAGGGGGGGTCGGCTACACCTTC.

This clonotype was seen just once. The chain carries TRBV6-2 or TRBV6-3 and TRBJ2-3; D is possibly TRBD2 (6 bases). From germline, CDR1 is MNHEY and CDR2 SVGEGT. This CDR3 comprises 13 residues. The V and J ends lost 9 bases and 6 bases respectively, with 16 bases between them. As DNA, the CDR3 is TGTGCCAGAAGGCCTACGGGGGAGGATACGCAGTATTTT. Its protein is CARRPTGEDTQYF.

About this clonotype: At one of its ends the junction is not consistent with the germline gene, which may arise from a read error. This chain links TRBV6-1 with TRBJ2-1, with TRBD1 matching over 9 bases. The CDR3 covers 14 residues. Germline V gene sequence: CDR1 MNHNS, CDR2 SASEGT. CDR3 in amino acids: CASSEALQGASPFF. DNA of the CDR3: TGTGCCAGCAGCGAAGCCCTACAGGGGGCTAGTCCGTTCTTC.

The chain recombines TRBV19 with TRBJ2-6; possible D gene TRBD2, 5 bases. Germline V CDR1 and CDR2: LNHDA, SQIVND (reference sequence). The ends were cut back, 9 bases at V and 0 bases at J, with 15 bases in the middle. This CDR3 has 16 amino acids. The CDR3 protein is CARWSRASSGANVLTF. The CDR3 DNA reads as TGTGCCAGGTGGTCGCGGGCCTCCTCTGGGGCCAACGTCCTGACTTTC. Drawing the rest from reference TRBV19 and TRBJ2-6, the complete variable domain is DGGITQSPKYLFRKEGQNVTLSCEQNLNHDAMYWYRQDPGQGLRLIYYSQIVNDFQKGDIAEGYSVSREKKESFPLTVTSAQKNPTAFYLCARWSRASSGANVLTFGAGSRLTVL.

This clonotype has at least ten counts. The rearrangement joins TRBV18 to TRBJ2-7; TRBD1 agrees at 7 bases. CDR1 is KGHSH, CDR2 LQKENI, per germline. V trimming: 3 bases; J trimming: 1 base; junction bases outside the gene matches: 6. The CDR3 extends over 15 amino acids. Written as DNA, the CDR3 is TGTGCCAGCTCACCTGGGACAGTGGGTTCCTACGAGCAGTACTTC. It codes for CASSPGTVGSYEQYF.

Relative to its sample, this clonotype is medium-sized. The chain combines TRBV6-5 with TRBJ1-1; D gene ambiguous. Germline-derived CDR1 and CDR2 are MNHEY and SVGAGI. Trimming shortened V by 1 base and J by 6 bases, and 3 bases separated the two germline ends. The CDR3 sequence is 11 residues long. The CDR3: CASSYWAEAFF. DNA for the CDR3: TGTGCCAGCAGTTACTGGGCTGAAGCTTTCTTT.

This clonotype was counted ten times or more. The genes are TRBV15 and TRBJ2-3; possible D gene TRBD2, 5 bases. V was clipped by 0 bases and J by 1 base, with 14 bases between them. Germline CDR1 and CDR2: LNHNV and YYDKDF (reference sequence). The length of the CDR3 is 17 residues. The CDR3: CATSRDHLVSGTDTQYF. CDR3 DNA sequence: TGTGCCACCAGCAGAGATCACCTAGTTAGCGGCACAGATACGCAGTATTTT.

This clonotype came up a few times. The chain couples TRBV4-3 to TRBJ2-7; tentative D call: TRBD2 (5 bases). Trimming cost V 1 base and J 0 bases, with 10 bases left between them. Germline V gene sequence: CDR1 LGHNA, CDR2 YSLEER. CDR3 length equals 15 residues. The CDR3 spells CASSQAGSSSYEQYF. CDR3 DNA sequence: TGCGCCAGCAGCCAAGCGGGATCAAGCTCCTACGAGCAGTACTTC.

This clonotype was seen many times. The chain couples TRBV7-3 to TRBJ2-7; TRBD1 agrees at 9 bases. This CDR3 spans 15 amino acids. Germline V CDR1 and CDR2: SGHTA, FQGTGA. Trimming took 5 bases from V and 3 from J; bases not matched to a gene: 8. The CDR3 reads CASSLSPGQGYEQYF. The DNA of the CDR3 is TGTGCCAGCAGCCTATCACCGGGACAGGGCTACGAGCAGTACTTC.

This clonotype is deemed hyperexpanded (1% or more). At one of its ends the junction is not consistent with the germline gene, which may arise from a read error. The rearrangement uses TRBV5-1 and TRBJ1-1; D perhaps matches TRBD1 (5 bases). This CDR3 has 14 amino acids. Germline V lookup: CDR1 SGHRS, CDR2 YFSETQ. The CDR3 reads CATSRARAGTEAFF. CDR3 sequence (DNA): TGTGCCACCAGCAGAGCCAGGGCTGGCACTGAAGCTTTCTTT.

V gene TRBV6-2 or TRBV6-3 combines with J gene TRBJ1-4, with 9 bases matching TRBD1. The CDR3 is 16 residues long. V trimming: 2 bases; J trimming: 8 bases; junction bases outside the gene matches: 9. Germline loops: CDR1 MNHEY, CDR2 SVGEGT. The DNA for the CDR3 is TGTGCCAGCAGTTACGAGACGGGACAGGGTTACGAAAAACTGTTTTTT. This gives the protein CASSYETGQGYEKLFF.

A note on this clonotype: Only one base separates this from a far larger clonotype, so it likely reflects a read error. The chain has TRBV6-4 and TRBJ2-6, with 7 bases aligning to TRBD1. The CDR3 sequence is 15 residues long. CDR1 and CDR2 from the germline V gene are MRHNA and SNTAGT. Trimming at V came to 7 bases and at J to 4 bases, leaving 7 bases not matched to a gene. The CDR3 protein is CASIPTGVGANVLTF. The CDR3 region has the DNA TGTGCCAGCATCCCCACAGGGGTCGGGGCCAACGTCCTGACTTTC.

This clonotype was recorded at least ten times. The chain recombines TRBV2 with TRBJ1-1, with 7 bases matching TRBD1. The J segment lost 1 base and the V segment lost 2 bases, leaving 4 bases of the junction unmatched. Germline values: CDR1 SNHLY, CDR2 FYNNEI. CDR3 length: 15 residues. The CDR3 protein is CASSENGQENTEAFF. CDR3 sequence (DNA): TGTGCCAGCAGTGAAAATGGACAGGAGAACACTGAAGCTTTCTTT.

This clonotype was recorded only once. One end of the junction fails to match germline, which may point to a read error. V gene TRBV5-1 combines with J gene TRBJ1-1; no definite D call. Germline V gene data show CDR1 as SGHRS and CDR2 as YFSETQ. This CDR3 spans 15 amino acids. CDR3 sequence: CASSLAFQMNTESFF. In DNA, the CDR3 is TGCGCCAGCAGCTTGGCGTTTCAAATGAACACTGAATCTTTCTTT.